This TCR beta chain originates from a study of technical replicates of blood from a handful of donors. Profiled with immunoSEQ multiplex PCR; TCRdb holds only in-frame clones, not every one. The sample has 70,000 to 95,000 clones, approximately 97% seen once. V lost 2 bases to trimming and J lost 4 bases; unmatched junction nucleotides: 1. The CDR3 spans 13 residues. The germline CDR1 and CDR2 sequences are MDHEN and SYDVKM. The sequencing sample was made of T cells isolated from PBMCs. This receptor was obtained from a human donor in good health. The rearrangement joins TRBV28 to TRBJ1-2; TRBD1 matches at 7 bases. The CDR3 sequence: CASSLGDSYGYTF. The CDR3 nucleotides are TGTGCCAGCAGTTTAGGGGACAGCTATGGCTACACCTTC.